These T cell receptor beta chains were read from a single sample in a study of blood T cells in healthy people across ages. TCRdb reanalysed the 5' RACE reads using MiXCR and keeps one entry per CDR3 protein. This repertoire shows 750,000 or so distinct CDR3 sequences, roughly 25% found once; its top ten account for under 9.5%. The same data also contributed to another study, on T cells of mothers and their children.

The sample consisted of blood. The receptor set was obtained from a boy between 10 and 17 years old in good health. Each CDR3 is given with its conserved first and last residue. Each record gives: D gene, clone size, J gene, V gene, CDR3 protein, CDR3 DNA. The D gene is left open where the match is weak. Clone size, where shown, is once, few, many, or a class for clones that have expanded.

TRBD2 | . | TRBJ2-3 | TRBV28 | CASRGLGLAGHDTQYF | TGTGCCAGCAGGGGGCTAGGGCTAGCGGGACATGATACGCAGTATTTT
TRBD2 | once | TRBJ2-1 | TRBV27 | CATSGLAGKNEQFF | TGTGCCACTTCGGGACTAGCGGGAAAAAATGAGCAGTTCTTC
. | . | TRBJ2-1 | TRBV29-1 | CSVPPGNNEQFF | TGCAGCGTTCCTCCGGGGAACAATGAGCAGTTCTTC
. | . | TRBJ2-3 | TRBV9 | CASSVYPSTDTQYF | TGTGCCAGCAGCGTATACCCCAGCACAGATACGCAGTATTTT
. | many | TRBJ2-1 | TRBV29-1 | CSVEQQVIGQFF | TGCAGCGTTGAACAGCAGGTGATAGGGCAGTTCTTC
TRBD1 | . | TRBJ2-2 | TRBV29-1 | CSTTGGNTGELFF | TGCAGCACAACAGGGGGCAACACCGGGGAGCTGTTTTTT
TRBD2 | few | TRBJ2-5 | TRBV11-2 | CASSLGFLAGEGETQYF | TGTGCCAGCAGCTTGGGGTTCCTAGCGGGAGAGGGAGAGACCCAGTACTTC
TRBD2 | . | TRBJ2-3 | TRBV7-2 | CASSSGLAGARTDTQYF | TGTGCCAGCAGCTCGGGACTAGCGGGGGCCCGCACAGATACGCAGTATTTT
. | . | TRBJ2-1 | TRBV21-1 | CASSKAGTDTRNEQFF | TGTGCCAGCAGCAAAGCTGGGACAGATACCCGCAATGAGCAGTTCTTC
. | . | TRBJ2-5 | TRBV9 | CASSVEGTGETQYF | TGTGCCAGCAGCGTAGAGGGGACGGGGGAGACCCAGTACTTC
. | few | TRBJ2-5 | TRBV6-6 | CASSYSSTGGAETQYF | TGTGCCAGCAGTTACTCGAGTACAGGGGGGGCGGAGACCCAGTACTTC
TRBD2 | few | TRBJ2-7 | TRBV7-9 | CASSLASGLAGDEQYF | TGTGCCAGCAGCTTAGCTTCGGGGCTAGCGGGAGACGAGCAGTACTTC
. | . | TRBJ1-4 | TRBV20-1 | CSARDPWTDENEKLFF | TGCAGTGCTAGAGATCCGTGGACGGATGAGAATGAAAAACTGTTTTTT
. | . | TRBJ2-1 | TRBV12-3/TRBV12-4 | CASRGHEQFF | TGTGCGTCACGAGGCCATGAGCAGTTCTTC
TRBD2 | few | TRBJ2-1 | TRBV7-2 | CASSLSAGSVRWQFF | TGTGCCAGCAGCTTATCAGCGGGGAGTGTCAGATGGCAGTTCTTC
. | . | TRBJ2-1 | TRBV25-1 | CASSTLNEQFF | TGTGCCAGCAGCACTCTGAATGAGCAGTTCTTC
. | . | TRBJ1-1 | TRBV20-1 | CSAAETFSATEAFF | TGCAGTGCCGCCGAGACTTTTTCGGCCACTGAAGCTTTCTTT
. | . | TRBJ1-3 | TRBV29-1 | CSVERGVGNTIYF | TGCAGCGTTGAGCGGGGAGTTGGAAACACCATATATTTT
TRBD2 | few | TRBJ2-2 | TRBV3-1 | CASSQAGVAGELFF | TGTGCCAGCAGCCAGGCGGGGGTGGCCGGGGAGCTGTTTTTT
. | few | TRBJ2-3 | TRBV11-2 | CASSRPNNNTQYF | TGTGCCAGCAGCCGACCGAACAATAATACGCAGTATTTT
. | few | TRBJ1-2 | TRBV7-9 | CASSLDRIGYTF | TGTGCCAGCAGCTTAGACAGGATAGGCTACACCTTC
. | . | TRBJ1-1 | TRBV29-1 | CSVEGLGPPRADTEAFF | TGCAGCGTTGAAGGCCTGGGGCCCCCACGGGCGGACACTGAAGCTTTCTTT
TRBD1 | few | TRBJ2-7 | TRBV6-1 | CASTNPRDRDYSYEQYF | TGTGCCAGCACCAATCCCCGGGACAGGGACTACTCCTACGAGCAGTACTTC
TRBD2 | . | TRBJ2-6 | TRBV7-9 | CASSSGLAGYSGANVLTF | TGTGCCAGCAGCTCCGGGCTAGCGGGGTACTCTGGGGCCAACGTCCTGACTTTC
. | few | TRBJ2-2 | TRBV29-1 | CSVVGSANTGELFF | TGCAGCGTTGTAGGTTCAGCGAACACCGGGGAGCTGTTTTTT
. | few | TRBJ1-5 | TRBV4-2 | CASSQDEGVQPQHF | TGTGCCAGCAGCCAAGACGAGGGGGTCCAGCCCCAGCATTTT
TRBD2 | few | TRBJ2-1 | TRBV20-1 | CSARDTSGRADGQFF | TGCAGTGCTAGAGATACTAGCGGGAGGGCCGATGGGCAGTTCTTC
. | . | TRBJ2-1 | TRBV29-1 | CSVGATNEQFF | TGCAGCGTTGGCGCCACCAATGAGCAGTTCTTC
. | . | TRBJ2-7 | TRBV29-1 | CSVEISRYEQYF | TGCAGCGTTGAGATTTCTCGTTACGAGCAGTACTTC
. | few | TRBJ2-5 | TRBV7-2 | CASSFDWSAPETQYF | TGTGCCAGCAGCTTTGATTGGAGCGCTCCTGAGACCCAGTACTTC
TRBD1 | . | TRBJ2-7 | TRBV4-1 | CASSQVLRDRGPYEQYF | TGCGCCAGCAGCCAAGTTCTTCGGGACAGGGGACCCTACGAGCAGTACTTC
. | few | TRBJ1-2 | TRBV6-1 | CASSEGGTGYTF | TGTGCCAGCAGTGAAGGGGGTACAGGCTACACCTTC
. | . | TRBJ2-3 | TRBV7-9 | CASSPTSPGPDTQYF | TGTGCCAGCAGTCCGACTAGTCCCGGGCCAGATACGCAGTATTTT
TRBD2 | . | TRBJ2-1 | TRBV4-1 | CASSFRTSGNNEQFF | TGCGCCAGCAGCTTCCGGACTAGCGGGAACAATGAGCAGTTCTTC
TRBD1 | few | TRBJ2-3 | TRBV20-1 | CSARTGGIPDTQYF | TGCAGTGCTAGGACAGGGGGCATACCAGATACGCAGTATTTT
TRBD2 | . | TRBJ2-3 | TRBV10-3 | CAITSYGSGGADTQYF | TGTGCCATCACATCTTACGGTTCTGGGGGGGCAGATACGCAGTATTTT
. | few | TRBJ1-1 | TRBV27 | CALQTVSGEAFF | TGTGCCCTCCAGACAGTGTCCGGTGAAGCTTTCTTT
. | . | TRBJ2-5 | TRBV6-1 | CASTQQRSGETQYF | TGTGCCAGCACTCAACAGAGATCAGGGGAGACCCAGTACTTC
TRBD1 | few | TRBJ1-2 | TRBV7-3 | CASSLHRDSGYTF | TGTGCCAGCAGCCTCCACAGGGACAGTGGCTACACCTTC
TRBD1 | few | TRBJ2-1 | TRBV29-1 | CSVELGQGAIGEQFF | TGCAGCGTTGAATTAGGGCAGGGGGCAATTGGGGAGCAGTTCTTC
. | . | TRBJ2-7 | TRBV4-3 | CASSSAGGEQYF | TGCGCCAGCAGCTCGGCTGGGGGCGAGCAGTACTTC
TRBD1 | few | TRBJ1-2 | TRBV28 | CASKQGANYGYTF | TGTGCCAGCAAACAGGGGGCAAACTATGGCTACACCTTC
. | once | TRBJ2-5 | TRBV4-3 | CASSQDEGQGETQYF | TGCGCCAGCAGCCAAGATGAGGGCCAGGGGGAGACCCAGTACTTC
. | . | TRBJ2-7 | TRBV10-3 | CAISYPEGRGSYEQYF | TGTGCCATCAGTTATCCCGAGGGCAGGGGTTCCTACGAGCAGTACTTC
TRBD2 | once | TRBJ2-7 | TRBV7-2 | CASSPTRLAGVREQYF | TGTGCCAGCAGCCCTACTCGACTAGCGGGAGTTCGCGAGCAGTACTTC
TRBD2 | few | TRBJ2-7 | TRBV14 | CASSQGLAAAYEQYF | TGTGCCAGCAGCCAAGGGCTAGCGGCCGCCTACGAGCAGTACTTC
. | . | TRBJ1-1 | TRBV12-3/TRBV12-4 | CASSFGQDLRAFF | TGTGCCAGCAGTTTCGGGCAGGACCTCCGAGCTTTCTTT
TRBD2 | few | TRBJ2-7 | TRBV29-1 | CSVMWLAGGEQYF | TGCAGCGTTATGTGGCTAGCGGGAGGCGAGCAGTACTTC
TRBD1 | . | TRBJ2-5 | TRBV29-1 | CSVGDSPETQYF | TGCAGCGTTGGGGACAGCCCAGAGACCCAGTACTTC
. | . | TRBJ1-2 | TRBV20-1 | CSAREGGRGRDGYTF | TGCAGTGCTAGAGAGGGCGGCAGGGGACGAGATGGCTACACCTTC
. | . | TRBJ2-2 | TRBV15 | CATSRDGRNTGELFF | TGTGCCACCAGCAGAGATGGCAGGAACACCGGGGAGCTGTTTTTT
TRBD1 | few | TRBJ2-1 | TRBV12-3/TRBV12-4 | CASSQGAGDEQFF | TGTGCCAGCAGTCAGGGGGCTGGGGATGAGCAGTTCTTC
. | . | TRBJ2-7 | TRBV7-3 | CASSLELAGGEQYF | TGTGCCAGCAGCTTAGAACTAGCAGGAGGAGAGCAGTACTTC